One and the same sample provided the 11 T cell receptor beta chains below, sequenced in a study of T cell responses to AZD1222 COVID-19 vaccine (dated by TCRdb to the early 2020s). The library was made by the immunoSEQ multiplex PCR assay. Drawn from immuneACCESS, this table holds only the in-frame rearrangements with V and J called that TCRdb kept. Clones are partly lost; checked studies trace under half to an unresolved V gene and leave the rest unexplained. This sample lists roughly 120,000 clones; around 83% were detected once. The ten largest clonotypes hold 4.4% of the sample. This sample's time point label indicates: about 28 days (+/-7) after the second vaccine dose. The specimen was peripheral blood, collected 28 days after the second AZD1222 dose. Receptors originate from an adult who received the AZD1222 COVID-19 vaccine.

The rearrangement joins TRBV10-1 to TRBJ1-4, with D possibly matching TRBD1 (6 bases). The germline V gene has CDR1 WNHNN and CDR2 SYGVQD (reference sequence). There are 16 residues in the CDR3. Trimming removed 6 bases from V and 0 bases from J, with 14 bases in between. In nucleotides, the CDR3 is TGCGCCAGCAGCGAGACAGGCAATGCAACTAATGAAAAACTGTTTTTT. As protein: CASSETGNATNEKLFF.

For the CDR3, the DNA is TGTGCCAGCAGTGAACTAGGCTATGGGGATCAGCCCCAGCATTTT. Translation gives CASSELGYGDQPQHF. This chain connects TRBV2 to TRBJ1-5; unclear D gene. Germline V CDR1 and CDR2: SNHLY, FYNNEI. The CDR3 loop spans 15 amino acids. V dropped 2 bases and J dropped 5 bases, with 13 bases sitting between them.

The chain is built from TRBV28 and TRBJ1-1; unclear D gene. The CDR3 has 14 residues. Trimming removed 2 bases from V and 0 bases from J, with 7 bases in between. Per the germline V gene, CDR1 is MDHEN and CDR2 is SYDVKM. The chain's CDR3 is CASSLRELNTEAFF. The CDR3 DNA sequence: TGTGCCAGCAGTTTAAGGGAACTGAACACTGAAGCTTTCTTT.

This clone was seen a single time. The rearrangement uses TRBV7-9 and TRBJ1-4, with D perhaps matching TRBD1 (6 bases). The CDR3 loop spans 15 amino acids. The V gene lost 5 bases and the J gene lost 7 bases, with 17 bases spanning the gap. Germline values: CDR1 SEHNR, CDR2 FQNEAQ (reference sequence). This CDR3 is CASSVTQGEGEKLFF. Here the CDR3 DNA reads TGTGCCAGCAGCGTAACACAGGGAGAGGGTGAAAAACTGTTTTTT.

The chain is built from TRBV6-1 and TRBJ2-7; TRBD1 aligns across 8 bases. This CDR3 has 14 amino acids. V lost 3 bases to trimming and J lost 0 bases; unmatched junction nucleotides: 1. The V gene's germline CDR1 is MNHNS and CDR2 SASEGT. The CDR3 region has the DNA TGTGCCAGCAGTGACACAGGGGGCTCCTACGAGCAGTACTTC. It yields the protein CASSDTGGSYEQYF.

This sequence joins TRBV7-3 and TRBJ2-1; D is perhaps TRBD2 (6 bases). CDR3 length: 15 amino acids. Germline lookup yields CDR1 SGHTA and CDR2 FQGTGA. The V end lost 2 bases, the J end lost 4 bases, and 12 bases lay between the germline ends. CDR3 nucleotide sequence: TGTGCCAGCAGCTTAGGCCGGCGGGGATACAATGAGCAGTTCTTC. This sequence encodes CASSLGRRGYNEQFF.

This chain joins TRBV6-5 and TRBJ1-5; D is unclear. Germline assignment: CDR1 MNHEY and CDR2 SVGAGI. V was trimmed by 0 bases and J by 10 bases, leaving 4 bases between them. CDR3 length: 11 residues. CDR3: CASSYSRPQHF. The DNA of the CDR3 is TGTGCCAGCAGTTACTCCAGACCCCAGCATTTT.

The rearrangement uses TRBV19 and TRBJ2-3, with 9 bases lining up with TRBD2. V dropped 6 bases and J dropped 5; count of bases not matched to a gene: 12. The CDR3 sequence is 16 residues long. Germline values: CDR1 LNHDA, CDR2 SQIVND (reference sequence). The CDR3, as DNA: TGTGCCAGTAGACCATCCGGGCGGGGGGGCGGAGATACGCAGTATTTT. It specifies CASRPSGRGGGDTQYF.

The chain combines TRBV11-2 with TRBJ1-2, with D perhaps matching TRBD1 (5 bases). V lost 5 bases and J lost 1, with 8 bases in between. CDR3 length equals 13 residues. CDR1 and CDR2 from the germline V gene are SGHAT and FQNNGV. CDR3 loop: CASSLDSNYGYTF. DNA for the CDR3: TGTGCCAGCAGCCTCGACAGTAACTATGGCTACACCTTC.

This clone was seen just once. Here the CDR3 reads CASSRGTVTNTGELFF. The CDR3, as DNA: TGTGCCAGCAGCCGGGGGACGGTCACGAACACCGGGGAGCTGTTTTTT. The V and J genes are TRBV9 and TRBJ2-2, with D maybe TRBD2 (6 bases). Germline CDR1 SGDLS, CDR2 YYNGEE. Trimming pared 4 bases from V and 0 bases from J, leaving 13 bases between. CDR3 size: 16 residues.

The rearrangement links TRBV3-1 (or the pseudogene TRBV3-2) to TRBJ2-1, with 7 nucleotides matching TRBD2. With 4 bases clipped from V and 4 bases from J, the junction kept 7 bases outside the gene matches. The CDR3 extends over 15 amino acids. In germline, CDR1 is LGHDT, CDR2 YNNKEL (reference sequence). CDR3 sequence: CASSRGSGVYNEQFF. The CDR3 bases are TGTGCCAGCAGCCGAGGGAGCGGGGTTTACAATGAGCAGTTCTTC.